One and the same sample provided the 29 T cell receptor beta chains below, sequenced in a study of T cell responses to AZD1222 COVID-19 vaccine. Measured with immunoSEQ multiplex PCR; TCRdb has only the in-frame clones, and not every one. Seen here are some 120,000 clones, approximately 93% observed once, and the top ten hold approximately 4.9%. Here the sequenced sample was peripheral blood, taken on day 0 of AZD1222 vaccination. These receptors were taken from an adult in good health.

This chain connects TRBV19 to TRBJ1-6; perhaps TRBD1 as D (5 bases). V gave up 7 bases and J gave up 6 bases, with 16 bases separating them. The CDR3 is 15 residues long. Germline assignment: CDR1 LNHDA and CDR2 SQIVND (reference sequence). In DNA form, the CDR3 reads TGTGCCAGTACTCTGACCCAGGGCGGTAATTCACCCCTCCACTTT. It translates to CASTLTQGGNSPLHF.

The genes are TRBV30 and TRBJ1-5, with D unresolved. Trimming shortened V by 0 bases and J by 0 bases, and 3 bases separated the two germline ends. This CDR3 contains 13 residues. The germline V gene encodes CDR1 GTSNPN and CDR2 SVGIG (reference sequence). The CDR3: CAWSVDSNQPQHF. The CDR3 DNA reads TGTGCCTGGAGTGTAGATAGCAATCAGCCCCAGCATTTT.

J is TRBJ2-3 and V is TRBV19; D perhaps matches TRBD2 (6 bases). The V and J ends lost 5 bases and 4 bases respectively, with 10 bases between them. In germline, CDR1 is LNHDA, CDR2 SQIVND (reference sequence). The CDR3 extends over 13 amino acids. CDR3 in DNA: TGTGCCAGTAGTCCGGGGAGGTCAGATACGCAGTATTTT. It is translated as CASSPGRSDTQYF. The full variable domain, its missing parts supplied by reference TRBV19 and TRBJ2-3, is DGGITQSPKYLFRKEGQNVTLSCEQNLNHDAMYWYRQDPGQGLRLIYYSQIVNDFQKGDIAEGYSVSREKKESFPLTVTSAQKNPTAFYLCASSPGRSDTQYFGPGTRLTVL.

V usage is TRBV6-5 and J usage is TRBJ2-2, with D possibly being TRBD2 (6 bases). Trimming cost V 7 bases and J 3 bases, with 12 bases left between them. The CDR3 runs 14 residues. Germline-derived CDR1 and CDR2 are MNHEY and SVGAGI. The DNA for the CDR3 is TGTGCCAGCAAGGAGGGTATCGACACCGGGGAGCTGTTTTTT. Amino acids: CASKEGIDTGELFF.

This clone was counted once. In nucleotides, the CDR3 is TGTGCCAGCAGCGGTGATCCGGGCAATCAGCCCCAGCATTTT. It encodes CASSGDPGNQPQHF. The rearrangement links TRBV7-2 to TRBJ1-5; D is ambiguous. V was pared by 5 bases and J by 2 bases, with 10 bases between. From germline, CDR1 is SGHTA and CDR2 FQGNSA. This CDR3 contains 14 residues.

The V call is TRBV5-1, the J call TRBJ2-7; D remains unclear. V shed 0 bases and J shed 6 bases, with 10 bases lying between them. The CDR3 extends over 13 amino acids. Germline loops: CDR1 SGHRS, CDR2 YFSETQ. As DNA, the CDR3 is TGCGCCAGCAGCTTGGCGGTGTCGGCCGAGCAGTACTTC. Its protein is CASSLAVSAEQYF.

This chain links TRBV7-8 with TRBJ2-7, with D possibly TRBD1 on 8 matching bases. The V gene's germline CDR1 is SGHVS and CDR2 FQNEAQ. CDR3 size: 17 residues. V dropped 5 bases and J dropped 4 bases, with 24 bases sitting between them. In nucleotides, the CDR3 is TGTGCCAGCAGCCTCGGTATGGGGGGGACAGGAGGTTACGAGCAGTACTTC. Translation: CASSLGMGGTGGYEQYF.

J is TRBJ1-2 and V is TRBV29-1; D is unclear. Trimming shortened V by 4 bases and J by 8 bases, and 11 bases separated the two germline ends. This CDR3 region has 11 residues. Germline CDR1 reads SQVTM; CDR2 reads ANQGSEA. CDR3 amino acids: CSVAFLYGYTF. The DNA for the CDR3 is TGCAGCGTTGCGTTCCTCTACGGCTACACCTTC. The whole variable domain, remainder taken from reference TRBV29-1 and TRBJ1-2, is SAVISQKPSRDICQRGTSLTIQCQVDSQVTMMFWYRQQPGQSLTLIATANQGSEATYESGFVIDKFPISRPNLTFSTLTVSNMSPEDSSIYLCSVAFLYGYTFGSGTRLTVV.

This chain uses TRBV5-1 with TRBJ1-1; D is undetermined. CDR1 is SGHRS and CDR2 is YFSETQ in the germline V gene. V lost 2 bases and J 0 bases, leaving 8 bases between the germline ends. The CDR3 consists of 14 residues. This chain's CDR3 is CASSLGSMNTEAFF. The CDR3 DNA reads TGCGCCAGCAGCTTAGGAAGTATGAACACTGAAGCTTTCTTT.

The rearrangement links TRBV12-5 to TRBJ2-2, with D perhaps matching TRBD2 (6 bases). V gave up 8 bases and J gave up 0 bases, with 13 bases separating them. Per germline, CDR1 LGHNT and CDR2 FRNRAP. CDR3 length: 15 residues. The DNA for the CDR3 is TGTGCTAGTAACCCCGGGACTCCGAACACCGGGGAGCTGTTTTTT. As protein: CASNPGTPNTGELFF.

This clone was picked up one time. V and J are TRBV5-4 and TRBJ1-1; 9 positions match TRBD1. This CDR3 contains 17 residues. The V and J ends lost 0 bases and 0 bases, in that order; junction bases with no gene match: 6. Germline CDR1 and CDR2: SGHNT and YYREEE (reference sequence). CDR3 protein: CASSLETGQGLNTEAFF. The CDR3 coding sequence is TGTGCCAGCAGCTTGGAAACGGGACAGGGATTGAACACTGAAGCTTTCTTT.

This CDR3 is CASSPRTGPYGYTF. As DNA, the CDR3 is TGTGCCAGCAGCCCCAGGACAGGGCCCTATGGCTACACCTTC. This rearrangement joins TRBV3-1 (or the pseudogene TRBV3-2) to TRBJ1-2; 8 positions agree with TRBD1. CDR3 length: 14 residues. Per germline, CDR1 LGHDT and CDR2 YNNKEL (reference sequence). The trim removed 4 bases at V and 4 bases at J, leaving 5 bases unmatched.

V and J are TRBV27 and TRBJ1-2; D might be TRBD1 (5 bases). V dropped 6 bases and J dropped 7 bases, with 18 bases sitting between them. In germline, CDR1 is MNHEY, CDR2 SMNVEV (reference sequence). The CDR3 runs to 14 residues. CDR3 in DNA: TGTGCCAGCAGCCCACTGCTCGGGGCGGGTGGCTACACCTTC. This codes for CASSPLLGAGGYTF.

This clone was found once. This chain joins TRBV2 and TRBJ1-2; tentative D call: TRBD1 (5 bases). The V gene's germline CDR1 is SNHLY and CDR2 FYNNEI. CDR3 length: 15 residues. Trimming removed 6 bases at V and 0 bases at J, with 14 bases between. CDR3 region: CASRSQGIANYGYTF. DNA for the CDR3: TGTGCCAGCAGATCGCAGGGCATAGCTAACTATGGCTACACCTTC.

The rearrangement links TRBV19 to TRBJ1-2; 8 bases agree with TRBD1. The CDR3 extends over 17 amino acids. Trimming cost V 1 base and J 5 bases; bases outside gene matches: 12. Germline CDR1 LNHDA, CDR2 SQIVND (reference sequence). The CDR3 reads CASSIGTGSAWLYGYTF. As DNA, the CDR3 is TGTGCCAGTAGTATAGGGACAGGGTCGGCGTGGTTATATGGCTACACCTTC.

The chain's CDR3 is CASSLLSAGGYNEQFF. CDR3 nucleotide sequence: TGTGCCAGCAGCTTACTTTCAGCGGGGGGATACAATGAGCAGTTCTTC. This chain connects TRBV7-3 to TRBJ2-1; TRBD2 matches at 9 bases. Germline V gene lookup returns CDR1 SGHTA and CDR2 FQGTGA. This CDR3 has 16 residues. V gave up 2 bases and J gave up 4 bases; unmatched junction bases: 6.

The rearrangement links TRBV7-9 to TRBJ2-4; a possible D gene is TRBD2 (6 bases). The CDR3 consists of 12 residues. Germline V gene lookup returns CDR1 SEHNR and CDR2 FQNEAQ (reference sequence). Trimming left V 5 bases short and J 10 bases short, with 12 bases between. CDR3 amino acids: CASSRDSRIQYF. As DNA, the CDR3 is TGTGCCAGCAGCCGGGACTCCCGAATTCAGTACTTC.

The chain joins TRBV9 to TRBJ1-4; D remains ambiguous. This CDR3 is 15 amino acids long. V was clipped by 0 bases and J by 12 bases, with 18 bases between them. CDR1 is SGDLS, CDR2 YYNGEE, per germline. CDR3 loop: CASSVGSVIGSQLFF. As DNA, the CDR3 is TGTGCCAGCAGCGTAGGATCGGTTATAGGGTCACAACTGTTTTTT.

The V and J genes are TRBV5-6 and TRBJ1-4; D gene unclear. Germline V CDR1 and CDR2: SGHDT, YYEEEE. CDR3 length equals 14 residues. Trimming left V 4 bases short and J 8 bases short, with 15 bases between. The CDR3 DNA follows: TGTGCCAGCAGCCCATGGACGGTGGAGGAAAAACTGTTTTTT. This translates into CASSPWTVEEKLFF. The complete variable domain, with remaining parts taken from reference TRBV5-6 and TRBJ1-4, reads DAGVTQSPTHLIKTRGQQVTLRCSPKSGHDTVSWYQQALGQGPQFIFQYYEEEERQRGNFPDRFSGHQFPNYSSELNVNALLLGDSALYLCASSPWTVEEKLFFGSGTQLSVL.

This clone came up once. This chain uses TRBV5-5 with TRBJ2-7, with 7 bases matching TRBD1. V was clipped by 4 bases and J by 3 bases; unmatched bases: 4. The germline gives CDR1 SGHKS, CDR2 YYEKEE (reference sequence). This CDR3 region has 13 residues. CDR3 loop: CASSRTGNYEQYF. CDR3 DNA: TGTGCCAGCAGCCGGACAGGTAACTACGAGCAGTACTTC. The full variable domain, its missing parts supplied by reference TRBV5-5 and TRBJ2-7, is DAGVTQSPTHLIKTRGQQVTLRCSPISGHKSVSWYQQVLGQGPQFIFQYYEKEERGRGNFPDRFSARQFPNYSSELNVNALLLGDSALYLCASSRTGNYEQYFGPGTRLTVT.

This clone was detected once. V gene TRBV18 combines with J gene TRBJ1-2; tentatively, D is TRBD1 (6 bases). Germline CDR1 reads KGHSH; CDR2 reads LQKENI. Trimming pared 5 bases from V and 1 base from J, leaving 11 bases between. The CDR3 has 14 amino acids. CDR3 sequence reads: CASSTGNGNYGYTF. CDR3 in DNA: TGTGCCAGCTCAACAGGGAACGGTAACTATGGCTACACCTTC.

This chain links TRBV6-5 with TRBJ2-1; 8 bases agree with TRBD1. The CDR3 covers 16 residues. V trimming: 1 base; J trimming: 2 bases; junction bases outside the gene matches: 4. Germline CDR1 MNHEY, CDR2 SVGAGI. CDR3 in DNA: TGTGCCAGCAGTTACTGGACAGGGTTAACCTACAATGAGCAGTTCTTC. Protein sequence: CASSYWTGLTYNEQFF.

As DNA, the CDR3 is TGTGCCTGGAGTGTTAAGGCAGGCCCTAATGAAAAACTGTTTTTT. It translates to CAWSVKAGPNEKLFF. The chain carries TRBV30 and TRBJ1-4, with no clear D. The CDR3 totals 15 residues. Trimming left V 0 bases short and J 3 bases short, with 11 bases between. CDR1 GTSNPN and CDR2 SVGIG come from the germline V gene (reference sequence).

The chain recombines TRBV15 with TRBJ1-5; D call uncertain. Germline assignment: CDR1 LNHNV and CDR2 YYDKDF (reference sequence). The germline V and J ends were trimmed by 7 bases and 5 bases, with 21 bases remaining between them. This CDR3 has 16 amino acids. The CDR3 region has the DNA TGTGCCACCACCCCATCCGTCAACTCGTTGGATCAGCCCCAGCATTTT. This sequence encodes CATTPSVNSLDQPQHF.

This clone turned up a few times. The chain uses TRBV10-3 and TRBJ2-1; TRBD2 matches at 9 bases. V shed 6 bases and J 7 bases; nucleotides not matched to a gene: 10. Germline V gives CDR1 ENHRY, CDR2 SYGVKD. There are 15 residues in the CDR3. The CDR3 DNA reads TGTGCCATCAGAGACCAGGGACTAGCCCTGAATGAGCAGTTCTTC. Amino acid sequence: CAIRDQGLALNEQFF.

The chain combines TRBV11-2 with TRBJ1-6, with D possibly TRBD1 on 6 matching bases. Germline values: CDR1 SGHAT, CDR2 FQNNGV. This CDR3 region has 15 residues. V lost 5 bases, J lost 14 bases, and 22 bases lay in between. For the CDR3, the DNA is TGTGCCAGCAGCGTCCCGCAGGGGTCCGGCAGATCCCTCCACTTT. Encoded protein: CASSVPQGSGRSLHF. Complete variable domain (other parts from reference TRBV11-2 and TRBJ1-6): EAGVAQSPRYKIIEKRQSVAFWCNPISGHATLYWYQQILGQGPKLLIQFQNNGVVDDSQLPKDRFSAERLKGVDSTLKIQPAKLEDSAVYLCASSVPQGSGRSLHFGNGTRLTVT.

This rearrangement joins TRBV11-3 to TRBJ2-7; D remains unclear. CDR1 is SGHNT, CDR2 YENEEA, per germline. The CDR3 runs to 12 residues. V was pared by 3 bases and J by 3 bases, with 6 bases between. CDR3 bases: TGTGCCAGCAGCTTCTGGGACTACGAGCAGTACTTC. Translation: CASSFWDYEQYF.

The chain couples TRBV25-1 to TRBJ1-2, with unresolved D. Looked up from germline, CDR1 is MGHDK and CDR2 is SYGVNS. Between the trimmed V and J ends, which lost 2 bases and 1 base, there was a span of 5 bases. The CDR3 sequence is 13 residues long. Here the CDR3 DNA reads TGTGCCAGCAGTGAAGAGGGTAACTATGGCTACACCTTC. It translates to CASSEEGNYGYTF.

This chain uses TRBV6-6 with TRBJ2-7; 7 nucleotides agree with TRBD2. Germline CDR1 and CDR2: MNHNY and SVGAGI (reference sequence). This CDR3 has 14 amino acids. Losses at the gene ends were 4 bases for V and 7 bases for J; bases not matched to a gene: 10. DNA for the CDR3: TGTGCCAGCAGTTCACCGGGGGGAGGGAGGGAGCAGTACTTC. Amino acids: CASSSPGGGREQYF.